This T cell receptor (beta chain) was documented in a study of untreated major depressive disorder. Germline CDR1 reads GTSNPN; CDR2 reads SVGIG (reference sequence). This CDR3 is built from 13 residues. V lost 1 base and J 4 bases, leaving 11 bases between the germline ends. The method was immunoSEQ multiplex PCR; TCRdb's version includes in-frame clones alone and lacks a portion of them. The sample lists approximately 20,000 clones, around 87% occurring once. About 28 ml of peripheral blood was collected per donor. Thawed PBMCs underwent magnetic negative selection for CD4+ T cells. This TCR was recovered from a woman aged 30 to 39 in good health. V and J are TRBV30 and TRBJ2-7; tentatively, D is TRBD1 (6 bases). Input material: CD4+ T cells from PBMCs. This CDR3 is CAWSAGQTYEQYF. CDR3 nucleotides: TGTGCCTGGAGTGCCGGACAGACTTACGAGCAGTACTTC.